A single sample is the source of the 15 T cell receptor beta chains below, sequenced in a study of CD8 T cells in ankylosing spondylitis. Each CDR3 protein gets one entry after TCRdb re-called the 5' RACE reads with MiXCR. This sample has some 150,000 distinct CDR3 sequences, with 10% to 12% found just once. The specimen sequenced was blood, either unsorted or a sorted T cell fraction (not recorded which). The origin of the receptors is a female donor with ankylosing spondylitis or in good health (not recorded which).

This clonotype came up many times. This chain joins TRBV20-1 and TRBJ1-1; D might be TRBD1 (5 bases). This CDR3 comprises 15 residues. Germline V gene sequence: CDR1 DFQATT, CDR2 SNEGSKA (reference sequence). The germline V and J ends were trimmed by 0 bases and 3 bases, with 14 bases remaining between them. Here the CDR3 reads CSARDEARGDTEAFF. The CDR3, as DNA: TGCAGTGCTAGAGATGAGGCAAGAGGGGACACTGAAGCTTTCTTT.

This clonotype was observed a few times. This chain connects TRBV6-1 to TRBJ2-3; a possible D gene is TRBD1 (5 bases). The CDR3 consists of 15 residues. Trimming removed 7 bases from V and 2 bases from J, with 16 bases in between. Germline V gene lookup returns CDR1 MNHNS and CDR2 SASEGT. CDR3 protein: CASTDQGEFTDTQYF. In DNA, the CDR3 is TGTGCCAGCACGGACCAAGGGGAATTCACAGATACGCAGTATTTT.

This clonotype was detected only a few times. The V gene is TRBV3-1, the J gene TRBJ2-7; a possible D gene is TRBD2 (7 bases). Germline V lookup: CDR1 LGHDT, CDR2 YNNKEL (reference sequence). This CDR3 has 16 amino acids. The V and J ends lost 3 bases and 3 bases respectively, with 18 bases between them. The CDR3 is CASSQGTSGTFYEQYF. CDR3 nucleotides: TGTGCCAGCAGCCAGGGGACAAGCGGGACTTTCTACGAGCAGTACTTC.

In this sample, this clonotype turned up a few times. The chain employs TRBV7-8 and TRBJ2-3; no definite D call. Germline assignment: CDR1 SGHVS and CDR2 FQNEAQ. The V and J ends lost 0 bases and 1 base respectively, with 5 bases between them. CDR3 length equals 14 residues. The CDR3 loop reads CASSLAFGTDTQYF. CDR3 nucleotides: TGTGCCAGCAGCTTAGCGTTTGGCACAGATACGCAGTATTTT.

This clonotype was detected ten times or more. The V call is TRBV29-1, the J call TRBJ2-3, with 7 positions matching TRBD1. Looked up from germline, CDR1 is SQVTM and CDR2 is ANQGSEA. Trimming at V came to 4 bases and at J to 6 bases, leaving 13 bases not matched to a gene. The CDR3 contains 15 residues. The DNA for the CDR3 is TGCAGCGTTGTTGCGGTGACAGGGAGTACCGATACGCAGTATTTT. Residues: CSVVAVTGSTDTQYF.

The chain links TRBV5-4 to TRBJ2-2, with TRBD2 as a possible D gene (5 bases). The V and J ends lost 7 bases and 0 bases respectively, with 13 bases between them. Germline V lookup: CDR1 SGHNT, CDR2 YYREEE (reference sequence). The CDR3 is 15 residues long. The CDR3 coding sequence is TGTGCCAGCCGGGGTGGCGGAGCGAACACCGGGGAGCTGTTTTTT. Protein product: CASRGGGANTGELFF.

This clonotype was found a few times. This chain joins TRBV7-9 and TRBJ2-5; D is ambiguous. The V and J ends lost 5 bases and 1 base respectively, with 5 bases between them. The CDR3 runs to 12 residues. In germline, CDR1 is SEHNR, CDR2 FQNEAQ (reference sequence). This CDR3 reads CASSRPQETQYF. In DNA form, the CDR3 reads TGTGCCAGCAGCCGTCCCCAAGAGACCCAGTACTTC.

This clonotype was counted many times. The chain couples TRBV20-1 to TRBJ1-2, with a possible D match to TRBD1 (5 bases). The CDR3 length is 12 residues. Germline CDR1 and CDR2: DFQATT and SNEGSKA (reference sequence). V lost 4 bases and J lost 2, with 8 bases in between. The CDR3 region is CSATQENYGYTF. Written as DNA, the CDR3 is TGCAGTGCTACACAGGAGAACTATGGCTACACCTTC.

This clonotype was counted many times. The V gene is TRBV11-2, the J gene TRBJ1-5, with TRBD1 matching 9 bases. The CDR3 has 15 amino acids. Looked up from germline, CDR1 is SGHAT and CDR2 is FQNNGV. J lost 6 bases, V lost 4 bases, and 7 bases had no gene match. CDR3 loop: CASSSGTGFLQPQHF. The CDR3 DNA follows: TGTGCCAGCAGCTCCGGGACAGGGTTTCTTCAGCCCCAGCATTTT.

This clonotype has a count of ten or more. This CDR3 is CASSSLPASSYEQYF. The CDR3, as DNA: TGTGCCAGCAGCTCACTTCCGGCTTCCTCCTACGAGCAGTACTTC. The rearrangement links TRBV7-9 to TRBJ2-7; D gene uncertain. The CDR3 spans 15 residues. Germline CDR1 and CDR2: SEHNR and FQNEAQ (reference sequence). Trimming shortened V by 4 bases and J by 0 bases, and 13 bases separated the two germline ends.

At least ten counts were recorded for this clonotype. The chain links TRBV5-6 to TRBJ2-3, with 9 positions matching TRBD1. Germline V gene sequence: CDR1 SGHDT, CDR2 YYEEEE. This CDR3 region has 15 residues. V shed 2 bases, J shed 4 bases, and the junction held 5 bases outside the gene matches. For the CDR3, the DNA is TGTGCCAGCAGCTTTACAGGGGGCGACGCAGATACGCAGTATTTT. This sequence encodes CASSFTGGDADTQYF.

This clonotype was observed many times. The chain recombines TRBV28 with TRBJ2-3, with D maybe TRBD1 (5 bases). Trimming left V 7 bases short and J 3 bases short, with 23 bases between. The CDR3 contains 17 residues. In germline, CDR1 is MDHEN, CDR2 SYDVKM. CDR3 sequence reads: CASISGAPGIWTDTQYF. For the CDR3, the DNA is TGTGCCAGCATATCTGGGGCGCCGGGTATTTGGACAGATACGCAGTATTTT. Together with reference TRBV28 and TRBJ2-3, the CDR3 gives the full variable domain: DVKVTQSSRYLVKRTGEKVFLECVQDMDHENMFWYRQDPGLGLRLIYFSYDVKMKEKGDIPEGYSVSREKKERFSLILESASTNQTSMYLCASISGAPGIWTDTQYFGPGTRLTVL.

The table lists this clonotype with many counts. The CDR3 coding sequence is TGTGCCAGCAGTTTAACCCTCGGCCAGGGGATAAGGAACGAGCAGTACTTC. Encoded protein: CASSLTLGQGIRNEQYF. The chain has TRBV12-3 or TRBV12-4 and TRBJ2-7; weak D call: TRBD1 (6 bases). This CDR3 region has 17 residues. V was cut by 2 bases and J by 5 bases, with 22 bases left in between.

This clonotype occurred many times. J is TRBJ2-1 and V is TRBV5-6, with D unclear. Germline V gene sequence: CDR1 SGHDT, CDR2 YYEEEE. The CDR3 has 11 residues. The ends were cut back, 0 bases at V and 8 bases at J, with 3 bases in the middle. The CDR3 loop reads CASSLVDEQFF. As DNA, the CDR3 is TGTGCCAGCAGCTTGGTGGATGAGCAGTTCTTC.

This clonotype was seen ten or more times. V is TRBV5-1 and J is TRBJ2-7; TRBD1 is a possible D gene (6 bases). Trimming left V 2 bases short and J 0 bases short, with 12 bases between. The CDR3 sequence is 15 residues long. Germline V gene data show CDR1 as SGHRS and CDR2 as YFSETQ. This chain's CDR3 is CASSLGQISSYEQYF. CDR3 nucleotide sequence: TGCGCCAGCAGCTTAGGACAGATAAGCTCCTACGAGCAGTACTTC.